This T cell receptor beta chain is from a study of CD8+CD57+ T cells in acquired aplastic anemia. Study-level background: Roughly 3 ug was the average amount of DNA from sorted CD4+ and CD8+ cells.

Turning to this clonotype: The antigen remains undetermined.

According to the study, genomic DNA was the template for TCR beta VDJ and CDR3 profiling. TCRdb fed the reads into MiXCR, producing one record per CDR3 protein. The data hold approximately 200,000 distinct CDR3 sequences, with about three fifths observed a single time. Points from the study as a whole: Patients were compared with controls for CD8+ Simpson's diversity, and no significant difference emerged. Researchers report that twenty-nine CD8+ CDR3 sequences appeared in both patients and controls.

The germline CDR1 and CDR2 sequences are LNHNV and YYDKDF (reference sequence). The CDR3 is 13 amino acids. Trimming shortened V by 4 bases and J by 9 bases, and 16 bases separated the two germline ends. The TCR was taken from a human donor with severe aplastic anemia or a healthy control (not recorded which). V and J are TRBV15 and TRBJ2-7; tentative D call: TRBD2 (5 bases). Sequences were obtained from sorted CD4+, CD8+, or CD8+CD57+ T cells (not recorded which) from PBMCs. CDR3 protein: CATSTFREGGQYF. The CDR3 DNA follows: TGTGCCACCAGCACCTTCCGGGAAGGAGGGCAGTACTTC. The full variable domain, rest sourced from reference TRBV15 and TRBJ2-7, is DAMVIQNPRYQVTQFGKPVTLSCSQTLNHNVMYWYQQKSSQAPKLLFHYYDKDFNNEADTPDNFQSRRPNTSFCFLDIRSPGLGDTAMYLCATSTFREGGQYFGPGTRLTVT.